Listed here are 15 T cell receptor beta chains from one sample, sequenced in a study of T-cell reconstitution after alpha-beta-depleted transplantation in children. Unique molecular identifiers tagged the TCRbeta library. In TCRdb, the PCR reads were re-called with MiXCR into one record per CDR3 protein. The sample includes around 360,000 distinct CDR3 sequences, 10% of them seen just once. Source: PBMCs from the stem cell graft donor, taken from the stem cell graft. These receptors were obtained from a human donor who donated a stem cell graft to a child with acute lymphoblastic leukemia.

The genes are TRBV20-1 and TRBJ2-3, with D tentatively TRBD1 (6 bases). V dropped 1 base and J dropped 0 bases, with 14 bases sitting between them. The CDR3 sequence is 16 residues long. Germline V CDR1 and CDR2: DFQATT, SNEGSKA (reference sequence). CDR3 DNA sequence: TGCAGTGCTAGAGGACGCACAGGGTATAGCACAGATACGCAGTATTTT. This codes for CSARGRTGYSTDTQYF.

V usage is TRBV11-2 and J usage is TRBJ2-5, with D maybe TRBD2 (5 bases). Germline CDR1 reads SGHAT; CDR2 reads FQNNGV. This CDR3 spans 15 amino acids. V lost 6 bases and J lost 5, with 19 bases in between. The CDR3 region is CASRSPRRGMETQYF. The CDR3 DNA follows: TGTGCCAGCAGATCCCCACGACGGGGAATGGAGACCCAGTACTTC.

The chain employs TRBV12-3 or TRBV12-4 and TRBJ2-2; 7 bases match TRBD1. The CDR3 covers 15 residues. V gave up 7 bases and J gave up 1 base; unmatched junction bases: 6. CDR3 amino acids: CASTLTGKNTGELFF. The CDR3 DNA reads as TGTGCCAGCACCCTGACAGGGAAGAACACCGGGGAGCTGTTTTTT.

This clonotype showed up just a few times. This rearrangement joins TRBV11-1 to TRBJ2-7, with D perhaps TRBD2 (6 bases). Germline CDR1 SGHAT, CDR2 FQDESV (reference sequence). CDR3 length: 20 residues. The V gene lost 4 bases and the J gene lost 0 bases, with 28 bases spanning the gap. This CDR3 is CASSSLGRGELAGLSYEQYF. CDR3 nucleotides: TGTGCCAGCAGCTCTCTCGGGCGGGGCGAACTAGCTGGGCTCTCCTACGAGCAGTACTTC.

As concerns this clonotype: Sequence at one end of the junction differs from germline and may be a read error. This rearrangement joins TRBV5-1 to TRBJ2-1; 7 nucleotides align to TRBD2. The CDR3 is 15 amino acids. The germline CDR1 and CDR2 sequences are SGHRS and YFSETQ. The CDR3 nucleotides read TGCGCCGGCAGCTTCGAAGCGGGAACCTACAATGAGCAGTTCTTC. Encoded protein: CAGSFEAGTYNEQFF.

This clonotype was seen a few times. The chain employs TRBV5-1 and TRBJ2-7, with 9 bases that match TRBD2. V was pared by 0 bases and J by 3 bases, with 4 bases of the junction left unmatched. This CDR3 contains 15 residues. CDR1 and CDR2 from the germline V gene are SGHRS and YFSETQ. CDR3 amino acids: CASSLGATSGYEQYF. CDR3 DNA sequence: TGCGCCAGCAGCTTGGGTGCGACTAGCGGCTACGAGCAGTACTTC.

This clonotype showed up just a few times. The CDR3 nucleotides read TGCAGTGCTAGCGGGACTAGCGGGAGCCCTTTCTACGAGCAGTACTTC. It translates to CSASGTSGSPFYEQYF. The chain couples TRBV20-1 to TRBJ2-7; 14 bases line up with TRBD2. In germline, CDR1 is DFQATT, CDR2 SNEGSKA (reference sequence). Trimming took 3 bases from V and 3 from J; bases not matched to a gene: 7. This CDR3 has 16 residues.

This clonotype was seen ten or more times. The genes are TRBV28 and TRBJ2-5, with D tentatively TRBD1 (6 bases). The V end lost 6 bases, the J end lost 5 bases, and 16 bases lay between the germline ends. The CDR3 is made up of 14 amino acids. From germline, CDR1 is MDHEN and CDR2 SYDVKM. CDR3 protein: CASSSIRGRETQYF. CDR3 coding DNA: TGTGCCAGCAGCTCCATCAGGGGACGGGAGACCCAGTACTTC.

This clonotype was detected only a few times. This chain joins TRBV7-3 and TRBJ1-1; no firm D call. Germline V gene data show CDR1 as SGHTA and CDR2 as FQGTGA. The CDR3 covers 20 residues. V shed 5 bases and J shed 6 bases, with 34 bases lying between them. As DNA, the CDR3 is TGTGCCAGCAGCGAGAAAGGGCAAGACCCACCCCTGAGCCCCAAAGCTGAAGCTTTCTTT. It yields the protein CASSEKGQDPPLSPKAEAFF.

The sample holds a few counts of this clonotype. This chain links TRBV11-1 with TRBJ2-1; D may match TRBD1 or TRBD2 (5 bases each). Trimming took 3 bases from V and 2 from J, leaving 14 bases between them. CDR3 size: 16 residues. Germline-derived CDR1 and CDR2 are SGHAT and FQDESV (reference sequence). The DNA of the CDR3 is TGTGCCAGCAGCTTTATGGGACCCCATCCCTACAATGAGCAGTTCTTC. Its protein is CASSFMGPHPYNEQFF.

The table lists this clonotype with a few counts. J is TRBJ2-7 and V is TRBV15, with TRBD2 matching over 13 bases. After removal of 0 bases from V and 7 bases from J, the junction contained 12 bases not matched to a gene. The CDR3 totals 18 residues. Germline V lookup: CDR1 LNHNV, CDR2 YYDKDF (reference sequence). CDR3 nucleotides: TGTGCCACCAGCAGAGATCGGATACTAGCGGGAGGGAATGGAGAGCAGTACTTC. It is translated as CATSRDRILAGGNGEQYF.

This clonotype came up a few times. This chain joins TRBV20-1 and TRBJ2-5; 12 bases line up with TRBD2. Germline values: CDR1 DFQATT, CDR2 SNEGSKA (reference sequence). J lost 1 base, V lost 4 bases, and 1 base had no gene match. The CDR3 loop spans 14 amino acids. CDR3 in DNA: TGCAGTGCTACGACTAGCGGGAGCCAAGAGACCCAGTACTTC. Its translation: CSATTSGSQETQYF.

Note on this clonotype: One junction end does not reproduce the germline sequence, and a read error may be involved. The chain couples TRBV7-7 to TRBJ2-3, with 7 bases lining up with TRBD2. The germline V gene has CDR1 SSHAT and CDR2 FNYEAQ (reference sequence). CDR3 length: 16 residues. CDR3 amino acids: CASSPALAGVSDTQYF. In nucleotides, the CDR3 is TGTGCTAGCAGCCCGGCCCTCGCGGGAGTATCAGATACGCAGTATTTT.

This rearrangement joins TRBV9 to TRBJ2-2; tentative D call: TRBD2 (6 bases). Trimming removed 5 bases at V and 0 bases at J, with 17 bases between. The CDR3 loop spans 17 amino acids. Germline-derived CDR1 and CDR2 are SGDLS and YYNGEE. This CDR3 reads CASSPLSGTTNTGELFF. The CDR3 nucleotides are TGTGCCAGCAGTCCGCTTAGCGGAACTACGAACACCGGGGAGCTGTTTTTT.

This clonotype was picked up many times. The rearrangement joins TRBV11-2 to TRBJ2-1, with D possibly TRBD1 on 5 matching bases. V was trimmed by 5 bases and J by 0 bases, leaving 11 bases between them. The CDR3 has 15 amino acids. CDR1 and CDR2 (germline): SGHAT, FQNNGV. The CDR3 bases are TGTGCCAGCAGCCAAGGGGCCAGCTCCTACAATGAGCAGTTCTTC. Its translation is CASSQGASSYNEQFF.